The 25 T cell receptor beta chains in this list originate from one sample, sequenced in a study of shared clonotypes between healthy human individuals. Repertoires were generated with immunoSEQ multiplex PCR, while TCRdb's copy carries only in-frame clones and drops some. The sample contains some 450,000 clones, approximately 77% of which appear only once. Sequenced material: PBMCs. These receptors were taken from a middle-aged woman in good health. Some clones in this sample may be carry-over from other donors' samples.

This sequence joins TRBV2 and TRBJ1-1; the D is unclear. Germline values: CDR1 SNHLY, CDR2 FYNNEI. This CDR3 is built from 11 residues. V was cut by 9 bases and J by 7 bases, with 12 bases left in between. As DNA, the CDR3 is TGTGCCAGTACCCAGGTAGTTGAAGCTTTCTTT. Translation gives CASTQVVEAFF.

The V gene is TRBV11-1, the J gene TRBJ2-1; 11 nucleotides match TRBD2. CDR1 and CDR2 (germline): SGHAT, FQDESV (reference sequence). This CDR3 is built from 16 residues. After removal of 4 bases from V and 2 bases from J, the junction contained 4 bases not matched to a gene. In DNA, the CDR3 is TGTGCCAGCAGCTCCAGACTAGCGGGAACCTACAATGAGCAGTTCTTC. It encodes CASSSRLAGTYNEQFF.

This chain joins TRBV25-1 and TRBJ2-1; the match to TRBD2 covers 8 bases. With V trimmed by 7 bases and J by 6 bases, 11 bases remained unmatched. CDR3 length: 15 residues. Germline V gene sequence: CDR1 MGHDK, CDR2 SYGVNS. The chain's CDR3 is CASTPKLAETNEQFF. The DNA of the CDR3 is TGTGCCAGCACTCCAAAACTAGCGGAGACCAATGAGCAGTTCTTC.

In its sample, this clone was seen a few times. The CDR3 is CASSQPPGQRAYNEQFF. CDR3 bases: TGTGCCAGCAGCCAACCCCCCGGACAGCGGGCATACAATGAGCAGTTCTTC. This sequence joins TRBV4-2 and TRBJ2-1; either TRBD1 or TRBD2 may supply D (6 bases each). Germline values: CDR1 LGHNA, CDR2 YNFKEQ. The CDR3 is 17 residues long. V was cut by 2 bases and J by 4 bases, with 18 bases left in between.

The CDR3 DNA reads as TGTGCCTGGAGTGTACTGGGGGGACAGGGTTCCTACGAGCAGTACTTC. It specifies CAWSVLGGQGSYEQYF. This chain links TRBV30 with TRBJ2-5, with 9 nucleotides matching TRBD1. The J call is doubtful: the DNA matches TRBJ2-7 better. The CDR3 sequence is 16 residues long. Germline V CDR1 and CDR2: GTSNPN, SVGIG (reference sequence).

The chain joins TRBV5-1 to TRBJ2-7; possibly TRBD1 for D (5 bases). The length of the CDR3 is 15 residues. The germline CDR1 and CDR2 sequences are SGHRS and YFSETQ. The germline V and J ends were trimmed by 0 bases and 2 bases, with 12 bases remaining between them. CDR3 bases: TGCGCCAGCAGCTTGGATGGGGCAGCTGCCTACGAGCAGTACTTC. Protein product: CASSLDGAAAYEQYF.

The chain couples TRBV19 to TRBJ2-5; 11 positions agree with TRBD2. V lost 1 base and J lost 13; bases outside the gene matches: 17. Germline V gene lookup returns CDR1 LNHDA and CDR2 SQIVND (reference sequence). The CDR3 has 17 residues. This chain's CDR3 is CASSIVDLAGGGSARYF. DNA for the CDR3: TGTGCCAGTAGTATAGTTGACCTAGCGGGAGGTGGGTCGGCCAGGTACTTC.

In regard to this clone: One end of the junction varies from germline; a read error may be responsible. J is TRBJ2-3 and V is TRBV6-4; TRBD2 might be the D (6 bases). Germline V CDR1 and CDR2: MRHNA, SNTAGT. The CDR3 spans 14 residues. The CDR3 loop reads CVSSDSGDSDTQYF. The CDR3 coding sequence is TGTGTCAGCAGTGACTCGGGGGATTCAGATACGCAGTATTTT.

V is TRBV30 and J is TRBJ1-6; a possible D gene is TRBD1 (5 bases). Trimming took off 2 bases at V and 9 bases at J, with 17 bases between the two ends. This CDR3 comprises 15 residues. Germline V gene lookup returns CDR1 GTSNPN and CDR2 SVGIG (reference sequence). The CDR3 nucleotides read TGTGCCTGGAGTCCCTCGGACACCGAGAGTTCACCCCTCCACTTT. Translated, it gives CAWSPSDTESSPLHF.

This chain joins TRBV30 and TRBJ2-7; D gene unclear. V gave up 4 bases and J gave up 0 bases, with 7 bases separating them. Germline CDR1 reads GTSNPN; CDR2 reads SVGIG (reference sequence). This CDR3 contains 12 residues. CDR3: CAWKLNSYEQYF. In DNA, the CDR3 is TGTGCCTGGAAACTCAACTCCTACGAGCAGTACTTC.

CDR3: CASSLTGAYEQYF. CDR3 coding DNA: TGTGCCAGCAGTTTGACAGGGGCCTACGAGCAGTACTTC. This chain uses TRBV28 with TRBJ2-7; 8 bases match TRBD1. CDR1 is MDHEN and CDR2 is SYDVKM in the germline V gene. The CDR3 is 13 residues long. V lost 3 bases, J lost 2 bases, and 0 bases stayed unmatched.

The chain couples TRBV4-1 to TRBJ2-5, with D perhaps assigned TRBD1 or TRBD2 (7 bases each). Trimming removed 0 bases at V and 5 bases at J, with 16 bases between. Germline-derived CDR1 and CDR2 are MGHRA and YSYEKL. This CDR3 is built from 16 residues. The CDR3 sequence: CASSQDQGGSAETQYF. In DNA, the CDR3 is TGCGCCAGCAGCCAAGATCAGGGGGGGTCGGCGGAGACCCAGTACTTC.

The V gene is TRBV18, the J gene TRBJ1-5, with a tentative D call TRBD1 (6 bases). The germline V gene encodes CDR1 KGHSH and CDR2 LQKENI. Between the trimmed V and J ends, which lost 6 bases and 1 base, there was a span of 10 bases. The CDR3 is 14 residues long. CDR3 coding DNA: TGTGCCAGCTCGTCACAGGGAAGCAATCAGCCCCAGCATTTT. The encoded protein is CASSSQGSNQPQHF.

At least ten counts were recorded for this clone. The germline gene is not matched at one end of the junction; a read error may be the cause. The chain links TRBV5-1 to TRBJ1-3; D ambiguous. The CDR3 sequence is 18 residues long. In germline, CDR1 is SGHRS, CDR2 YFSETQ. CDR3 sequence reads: CASRLYPRGRYSGSTIYF. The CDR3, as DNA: TGCGCCAGCAGGCTATACCCTAGAGGACGGTACTCTGGAAGCACCATATATTTT.

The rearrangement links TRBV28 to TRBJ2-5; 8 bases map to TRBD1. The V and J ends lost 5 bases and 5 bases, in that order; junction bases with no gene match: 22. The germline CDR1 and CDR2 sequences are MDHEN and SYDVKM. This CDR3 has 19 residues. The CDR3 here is CASSQRGPSHQGARETQYF. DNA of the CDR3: TGTGCCAGCAGTCAAAGGGGCCCCAGCCACCAGGGGGCGCGGGAGACCCAGTACTTC.

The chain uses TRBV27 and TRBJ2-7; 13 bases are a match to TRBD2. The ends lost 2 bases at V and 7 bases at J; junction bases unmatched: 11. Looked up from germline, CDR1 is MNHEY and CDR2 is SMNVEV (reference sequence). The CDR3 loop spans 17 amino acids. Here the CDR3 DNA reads TGTGCCAGCAGTTTACCACCGACTAGCGGGAGGCTTCGGGAGCAGTACTTC. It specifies CASSLPPTSGRLREQYF.

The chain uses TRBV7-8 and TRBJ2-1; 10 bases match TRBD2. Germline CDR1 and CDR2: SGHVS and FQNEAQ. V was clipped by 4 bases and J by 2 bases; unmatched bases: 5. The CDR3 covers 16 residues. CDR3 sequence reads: CASSYRAGGPYNEQFF. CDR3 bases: TGTGCCAGCAGCTACCGAGCGGGAGGGCCCTACAATGAGCAGTTCTTC.

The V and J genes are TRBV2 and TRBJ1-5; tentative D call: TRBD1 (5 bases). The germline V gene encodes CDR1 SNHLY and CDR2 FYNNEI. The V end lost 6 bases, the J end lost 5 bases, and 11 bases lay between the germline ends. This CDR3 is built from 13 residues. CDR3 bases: TGTGCCAGCAGAGCCCTCAGGGATCAGCCCCAGCATTTT. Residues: CASRALRDQPQHF.

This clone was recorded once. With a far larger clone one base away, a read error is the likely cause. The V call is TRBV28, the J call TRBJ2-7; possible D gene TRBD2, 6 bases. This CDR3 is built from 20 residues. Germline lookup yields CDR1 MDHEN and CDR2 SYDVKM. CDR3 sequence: CASSLFRGSNFELESYEQCF. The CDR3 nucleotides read TGTGCCAGCAGTTTATTTCGGGGGTCTAATTTCGAATTGGAGAGCTACGAGCAGTGCTTC.

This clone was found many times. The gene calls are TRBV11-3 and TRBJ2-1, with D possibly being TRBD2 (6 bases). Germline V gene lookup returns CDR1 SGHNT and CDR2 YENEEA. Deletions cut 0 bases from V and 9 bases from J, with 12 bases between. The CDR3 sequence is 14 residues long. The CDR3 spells CASSLEAGSGEQFF. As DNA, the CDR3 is TGTGCCAGCAGCTTAGAGGCGGGTAGCGGTGAGCAGTTCTTC.

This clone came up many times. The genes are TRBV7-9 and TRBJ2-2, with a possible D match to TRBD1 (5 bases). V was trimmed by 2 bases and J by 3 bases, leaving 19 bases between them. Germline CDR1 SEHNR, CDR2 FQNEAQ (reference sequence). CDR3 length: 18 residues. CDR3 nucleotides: TGTGCCAGCAGCTTATTACGTTCTCGGCAGGGTTACACCGGGGAGCTGTTTTTT. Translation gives CASSLLRSRQGYTGELFF.

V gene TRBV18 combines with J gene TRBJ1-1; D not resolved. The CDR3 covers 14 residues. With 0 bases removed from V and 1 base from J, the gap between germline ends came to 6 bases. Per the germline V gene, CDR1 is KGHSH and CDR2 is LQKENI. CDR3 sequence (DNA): TGTGCCAGCTCACCACCGCCCGGGAACACTGAAGCTTTCTTT. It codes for CASSPPPGNTEAFF.

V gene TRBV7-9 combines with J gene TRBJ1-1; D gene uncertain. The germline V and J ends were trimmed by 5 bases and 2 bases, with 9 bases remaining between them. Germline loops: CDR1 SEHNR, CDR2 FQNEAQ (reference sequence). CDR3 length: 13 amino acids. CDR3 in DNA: TGTGCCAGCAGCGGTTACAGAAACACTGAAGCTTTCTTT. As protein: CASSGYRNTEAFF.

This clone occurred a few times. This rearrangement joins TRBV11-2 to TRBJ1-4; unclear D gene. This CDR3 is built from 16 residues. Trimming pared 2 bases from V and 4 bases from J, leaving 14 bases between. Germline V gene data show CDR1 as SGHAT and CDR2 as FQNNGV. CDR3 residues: CASSLTTLRVNEKLFF. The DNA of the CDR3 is TGTGCCAGCAGCTTAACTACTCTCAGAGTTAATGAAAAACTGTTTTTT.

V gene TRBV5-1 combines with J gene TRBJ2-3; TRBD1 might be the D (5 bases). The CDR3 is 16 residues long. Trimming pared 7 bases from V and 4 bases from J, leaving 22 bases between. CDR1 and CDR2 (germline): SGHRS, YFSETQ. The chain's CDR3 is CASSGWGLRSSDTQYF. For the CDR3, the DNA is TGCGCCAGCTCAGGGTGGGGCTTACGGTCCTCAGATACGCAGTATTTT. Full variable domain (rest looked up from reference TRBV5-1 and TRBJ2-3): KAGVTQTPRYLIKTRGQQVTLSCSPISGHRSVSWYQQTPGQGLQFLFEYFSETQRNKGNFPGRFSGRQFSNSRSEMNVSTLELGDSALYLCASSGWGLRSSDTQYFGPGTRLTVL.